What follows are 14 T cell receptor beta chains derived from one specimen sequenced in a study of blood T cell repertoires in COVID-19. Only in-frame clones appear in the TCRdb table, and some are missing; sequencing was by immunoSEQ multiplex PCR. The table lists 130,000 to 150,000 clones, approximately 81% of them singletons. Material: peripheral blood. The receptors derive from a human donor with acute or convalescent COVID-19. The donor label of this sample is uncertain.

V gene TRBV6-5 combines with J gene TRBJ1-4; D may be TRBD1 (6 bases). Germline CDR1 is MNHEY and CDR2 is SVGAGI. With 5 bases removed from V and 8 bases from J, the gap between germline ends came to 15 bases. This CDR3 has 14 amino acids. CDR3 nucleotides: TGTGCCAGCAGTCTCGAAGGGGGTCGGGAAAAACTGTTTTTT. This encodes CASSLEGGREKLFF.

This clone was seen only a few times. V usage is TRBV29-1 and J usage is TRBJ2-1; 7 positions match TRBD2. The CDR3 runs to 13 residues. In germline, CDR1 is SQVTM, CDR2 ANQGSEA. V lost 7 bases, J lost 7 bases, and 10 bases stayed unmatched. As DNA, the CDR3 is TGCAGCGCCCGACTAGCCGTAGGGAATGAGCAGTTCTTC. Protein sequence: CSARLAVGNEQFF.

As DNA, the CDR3 is TGTGCCAGCAGCCAAGATTTCGGGAGGACTAGCACAGATACGCAGTATTTT. Translation: CASSQDFGRTSTDTQYF. The chain carries TRBV3-1 (or the pseudogene TRBV3-2) and TRBJ2-3, with 7 bases identical to TRBD2. The V segment lost 0 bases and the J segment 0 bases; nucleotides outside the gene matches: 6. CDR1 is LGHDT and CDR2 is YNNKEL in the germline V gene (reference sequence). The CDR3 length is 17 residues.

The J gene is TRBJ2-1, the V gene TRBV6-5; tentative D call: TRBD2 (6 bases). The CDR3 is made up of 12 amino acids. CDR1 is MNHEY and CDR2 is SVGAGI in the germline V gene. V was pared by 6 bases and J by 13 bases, with 16 bases between. The CDR3 spells CASRTGTRPQFF. CDR3 DNA sequence: TGTGCCAGCAGAACCGGGACTCGACCCCAGTTCTTC.

The chain uses TRBV3-1 (or the pseudogene TRBV3-2) and TRBJ2-5, with 9 nucleotides matching TRBD1. From germline, CDR1 is LGHDT and CDR2 YNNKEL (reference sequence). V trimming: 4 bases; J trimming: 1 base; junction bases outside the gene matches: 4. The CDR3 has 15 amino acids. The CDR3 reads CASSPGGQGQETQYF. The CDR3 nucleotides are TGTGCCAGCAGCCCAGGGGGACAGGGCCAAGAGACCCAGTACTTC.

The chain couples TRBV3-1 (or the pseudogene TRBV3-2) to TRBJ2-3, with D unclear. V lost 1 base and J 5 bases, leaving 10 bases between the germline ends. Germline V gene lookup returns CDR1 LGHDT and CDR2 YNNKEL (reference sequence). The CDR3 is 14 residues long. CDR3 sequence: CASSQVVAGDTQYF. In DNA, the CDR3 is TGTGCCAGCAGCCAAGTTGTAGCTGGAGATACGCAGTATTTT.

The CDR3 coding sequence is TGCAGCGTTGGGTCGGCGGCCGGTTCCTCCTCTGGGGCCAACGTCCTGACTTTC. Translation gives CSVGSAAGSSSGANVLTF. The J gene is TRBJ2-6, the V gene TRBV29-1; no reliable D call. V lost 4 bases and J lost 0, with 19 bases in between. The CDR3 is 18 residues long. Germline CDR1 SQVTM, CDR2 ANQGSEA.

The V and J genes are TRBV12-5 and TRBJ2-1; D may be TRBD2 (5 bases). Trimming left V 7 bases short and J 0 bases short, with 13 bases between. The germline gives CDR1 LGHNT, CDR2 FRNRAP. The CDR3 totals 15 residues. The CDR3 spells CASAADSSSYNEQFF. CDR3 nucleotide sequence: TGTGCTAGTGCAGCGGACTCAAGCTCCTACAATGAGCAGTTCTTC.

The CDR3 region has the DNA TGTGCCAGTAGTATAGTGGGGACAGGGGTTAGTCAGCCCCAGCATTTT. It codes for CASSIVGTGVSQPQHF. The V and J genes are TRBV19 and TRBJ1-5, with TRBD1 matching 10 bases. The J segment lost 6 bases and the V segment lost 1 base, leaving 6 bases of the junction unmatched. Germline V gene data show CDR1 as LNHDA and CDR2 as SQIVND (reference sequence). The CDR3 has 16 residues. The variable domain in full, with the rest retrieved from reference TRBV19 and TRBJ1-5, is DGGITQSPKYLFRKEGQNVTLSCEQNLNHDAMYWYRQDPGQGLRLIYYSQIVNDFQKGDIAEGYSVSREKKESFPLTVTSAQKNPTAFYLCASSIVGTGVSQPQHFGDGTRLSIL.

The rearrangement joins TRBV12-3 or TRBV12-4 to TRBJ2-7; 8 nucleotides line up with TRBD2. V gave up 4 bases and J gave up 6 bases; unmatched junction bases: 5. The CDR3 is 13 amino acids. CDR3: CASSYGLAGEQYV. DNA for the CDR3: TGTGCCAGCAGTTACGGGCTAGCGGGCGAGCAGTACGTC.

The genes are TRBV27 and TRBJ1-1, with 8 bases identical to TRBD1. The germline CDR1 and CDR2 sequences are MNHEY and SMNVEV (reference sequence). V trimming: 0 bases; J trimming: 6 bases; junction bases outside the gene matches: 3. This CDR3 has 14 amino acids. The CDR3 DNA reads as TGTGCCAGCAGTTTATCGACAGGGGATCCTGAAGCTTTCTTT. Amino acid sequence: CASSLSTGDPEAFF.

The gene calls are TRBV19 and TRBJ2-2; 8 bases fit TRBD2. Germline V gene data show CDR1 as LNHDA and CDR2 as SQIVND (reference sequence). This CDR3 is 15 amino acids long. Trimming cost V 6 bases and J 7 bases; bases outside gene matches: 10. The CDR3 region has the DNA TGTGCCAGTAGGACCGGGACTAGTCGTGACGGGGAGCTGTTTTTT. This gives the protein CASRTGTSRDGELFF.

V is TRBV3-1 (or the pseudogene TRBV3-2) and J is TRBJ2-7, with 9 positions matching TRBD2. In germline, CDR1 is LGHDT, CDR2 YNNKEL (reference sequence). The CDR3 spans 17 residues. J gave up 4 bases and V 0 bases, and 10 bases lay outside the gene matches. The DNA of the CDR3 is TGTGCCAGCAGCCAAGATAAGAAGCGGGAGGCCTATTACGAGCAGTACGTC. As protein: CASSQDKKREAYYEQYV.

This chain joins TRBV5-1 and TRBJ1-3, with 7 bases that match TRBD1. Per germline, CDR1 SGHRS and CDR2 YFSETQ. V was clipped by 2 bases and J by 0 bases; unmatched bases: 5. The CDR3 is 16 amino acids. CDR3 protein: CASSFTTGVSGNTIYF. In nucleotides, the CDR3 is TGCGCCAGCAGCTTCACAACAGGGGTCTCTGGAAACACCATATATTTT.